A selection of T cell receptor beta chains follows, all from one sample in a study of T cell responses to AZD1222 COVID-19 vaccine. TCRdb keeps only in-frame clones here, not all; method: immunoSEQ multiplex PCR. The sample shows approximately 200,000 clones, over 80% of them seen only once. Specimen: peripheral blood, collected on day 0 of MenACWY control vaccination. The receptors shown here come from an adult in good health. Each CDR3 is given without its conserved first and last residue. The order of the fields is J gene, V gene, clone size, CDR3 protein. Size is stated for part of the rows, as once, few or many counts, or as a class when the clone is expanded.

TRBJ2-7 | TRBV18 | NA | ASSLSDDEQY
TRBJ1-2 | TRBV3-1/TRBV3-2 | NA | ASSQGTLYGYT
TRBJ2-4 | TRBV2 | once | ASSERGNIQY
TRBJ1-4 | TRBV2 | NA | ASSEAPPPGKLF
TRBJ1-1 | TRBV4-3 | NA | ASSQSTGGLNTEAF
TRBJ2-7 | TRBV25-1 | NA | ASSDPAYRENSYEQY
TRBJ2-2 | TRBV27 | NA | ASSFGTGANTGELF
TRBJ1-1 | TRBV30 | few | AWNGGVGTEAF
TRBJ2-2 | TRBV30 | NA | AWSVSHLNTGELF
NA | TRBV19 | NA | ASSIETGGEQY
TRBJ1-5 | TRBV27 | NA | ASSNRWGASQPQH
TRBJ2-7 | TRBV5-4 | few | ASRPTSGASYEQY